This T cell receptor beta chain stems from a study of blood T cell repertoires in COVID-19 (dated by TCRdb to the early 2020s). Background for the entire study: Samples from collaborators originated in the United States, Italy and Spain and spanned both the acute and convalescent phases of COVID-19. The material from the prospective study consisted of cDNA or gDNA derived from T cells, B-cell-depleted T cells, or PBMCs. Deeply sampled blood TCRbeta repertoires from subjects exposed to, actively infected with, or recovered from COVID-19 were included in the dataset. The repertoires were released in a freely available public database intended as a resource for research on the immune response to SARS-CoV-2. Samples were obtained from the ongoing ImmuneRACE study (first 160 participants) and from 1,254 subjects provided by 6 global collaborators. Nearly every sample came with metadata listing a de-identified subject ID, COVID-19 status, age in years and sex. Where HLA class I and class II types were available, the types were taken from metadata supplied by the sample provider, not from assay-based typing.

A second Seattle source provided samples from volunteer blood donors who had recovered from COVID-19. The collaborating institutions used their own protocols to collect whole blood in K2EDTA tubes. For TCRbeta analysis, collaborators shipped samples in one of three forms: frozen whole blood, isolated PBMCs, or DNA extracted from either of those sample types. Worth noting for this clone: Its recognized antigen is unknown. No qualities accompany the bases; no much larger clone lies one base away.

TCRbeta CDR3 regions were amplified from genomic DNA using the immunoSEQ Assay, a bias-controlled multiplex PCR. In the paper's pipeline: The number of nucleated cells in each sample was estimated by amplification of reference gene primers within the assay. Sequence reads were collapsed and filtered to measure the absolute abundance of every unique TCRbeta CDR3 rearrangement. For each sample, productive Simpson clonality was calculated as the square root of Simpson's diversity index across productive rearrangements. Drawn from immuneACCESS, this table holds only the in-frame rearrangements with V and J called that TCRdb kept. Clones are partly lost; checked studies trace under half to an unresolved V gene and leave the rest unexplained. V and J calls and clone size are given by that table; D and trimming were obtained from the DNA. The table for this sample lists about 250,000 clones; about 89% of them were counted only once. In total, the top ten clones hold around 1.6% of the sample.

Overall study results and their limits: The amount of clinical and demographic metadata varied by source and participant and was provided uncurated.

The receptor comes from a woman in her fifties or sixties who had recovered from COVID-19. Sequencing was performed on peripheral blood.

In nucleotide form, the sequence is TGTGCCAGCAGACAGGGGGCCGGGACTGAAGCTTTCTTT. Protein translation: CASRQGAGTEAFF. Recombination connected TRBV12-3 or TRBV12-4 to TRBJ1-1; 9 bases in the middle match TRBD1. From cysteine to phenylalanine, the CDR3 is 13 amino acids long. The sequence is cut down to CDR3 DNA, 39 bases in frame from base 1. V ends up 6 bases short and J 5 bases short, with an unmatched junction base count of 4.